Listed below are T cell receptor beta chains from one sample, sequenced in a study of neurological immune-mediated disorders. TCRdb itself ran the 5' RACE reads through MiXCR, one entry per CDR3 protein. The sample holds more than 100,000 distinct CDR3 sequences, more than 10% seen once. Sequencing was carried out using PBMCs. These receptors came from a female donor with HTLV-1-associated myelopathy (HAM/TSP). Both conserved end residues are part of each CDR3. The D gene is left open where the match is weak. Expanded clones get a size class; other rows say once, few or many, or leave the size out.

d_call	j_call	clone_size	v_call	cdr3_aa	cdr3_nt
.	TRBJ1-5	many	TRBV6-1	CASSGTGRSISNQPQHF	TGTGCCAGCAGTGGAACAGGGCGCTCAATTAGCAATCAGCCCCAGCATTTT
.	TRBJ2-3	.	TRBV3-1	CASSPLAGDTQYF	TGTGCCAGCAGCCCACTAGCCGGAGATACGCAGTATTTT
TRBD1	TRBJ2-1	.	TRBV2	CASSLRTGPNEQFF	TGTGCCAGCAGTTTAAGGACAGGGCCCAATGAGCAGTTCTTC
TRBD2	TRBJ2-1	many	TRBV6-5	CASRVSGGPASYNEQFF	TGTGCCAGCAGGGTTAGCGGGGGGCCTGCCTCGTACAATGAGCAGTTCTTC
TRBD1	TRBJ2-2	many	TRBV2	CASSEPVTGEPNTGELFF	TGTGCCAGCAGTGAACCTGTTACAGGGGAACCGAACACCGGGGAGCTGTTTTTT
.	TRBJ2-7	many	TRBV5-5	CASRLDGTPTYEQYF	TGTGCCAGCAGGCTGGACGGGACACCTACCTACGAGCAGTACTTC
.	TRBJ2-6	many	TRBV7-2	CASSPALSPGANVLTF	TGTGCCAGCAGCCCAGCATTGAGTCCTGGGGCCAACGTCCTGACTTTC
TRBD1	TRBJ2-5	many	TRBV7-8	CASSWPGQGAWETQYF	TGTGCCAGCAGCTGGCCGGGACAGGGGGCTTGGGAGACCCAGTACTTC
.	TRBJ1-6	many	TRBV7-9	CASRGGQNSPLHF	TGTGCCAGCAGGGGAGGACAGAATTCACCCCTCCACTTT
.	TRBJ1-5	many	TRBV20-1	CSAEPGPNQPQHF	TGCAGTGCTGAACCGGGGCCCAATCAGCCCCAGCATTTT
.	TRBJ1-1	.	TRBV5-6	CASSKRLVGTEAFF	TGTGCCAGCAGCAAGAGGTTAGTTGGCACTGAAGCTTTCTTT
TRBD1	TRBJ2-1	many	TRBV5-1	CASALGQGMNEQFF	TGCGCCTCGGCTTTGGGACAGGGGATGAATGAGCAGTTCTTC
.	TRBJ2-7	many	TRBV7-9	CASSLVSGPYEQYF	TGTGCCAGCAGCTTAGTAAGCGGACCCTACGAGCAGTACTTC
TRBD2	TRBJ2-3	many	TRBV9	CASSAGLAHTDTQYF	TGTGCCAGCAGCGCCGGACTAGCACACACAGATACGCAGTATTTT
TRBD1	TRBJ2-5	many	TRBV28	CASSSGTGGSETQYF	TGTGCCAGCAGTTCCGGGACAGGGGGATCAGAGACCCAGTACTTC
TRBD2	TRBJ2-1	few	TRBV7-8	CASSLSGGAGEQFF	TGTGCCAGCAGCTTAAGCGGGGGGGCCGGTGAGCAGTTCTTC
TRBD1	TRBJ1-5	many	TRBV28	CASSPHRGFQPQHF	TGTGCCAGCAGTCCACACAGGGGGTTCCAGCCCCAGCATTTT
.	TRBJ2-3	many	TRBV27	CASSLRGRSPDTQYF	TGTGCCAGCAGTCTACGGGGCAGGTCCCCAGATACGCAGTATTTT
.	TRBJ1-4	many	TRBV12-3/TRBV12-4	CASSLEGYEKLFF	TGTGCCAGCAGTTTAGAGGGTTACGAAAAACTGTTTTTT
.	TRBJ2-3	.	TRBV20-1	CSARDRSRGALDFGQYF	TGCAGTGCTAGAGACCGGTCACGGGGGGCTCTGGACTTTGGGCAGTATTTT
TRBD1	TRBJ2-3	many	TRBV11-2	CASSPGGTGQDTQYF	TGTGCCAGCAGCCCGGGCGGGACAGGGCAAGATACGCAGTATTTT
TRBD1	TRBJ2-7	many	TRBV27	CASSSLGQGSSYEQYF	TGTGCCAGCAGTTCGCTCGGACAGGGGAGCTCCTACGAGCAGTACTTC
.	TRBJ2-3	many	TRBV5-1	CASSLDTTDTQYF	TGCGCCAGCAGCTTGGACACCACAGATACGCAGTATTTT
TRBD1	TRBJ1-1	many	TRBV29-1	CSVDGTGNTEAFF	TGCAGCGTTGATGGGACAGGAAACACTGAAGCTTTCTTT
TRBD2	TRBJ2-1	many	TRBV2	CASSLAGSGQFF	TGTGCCAGCAGTTTAGCGGGTTCGGGGCAGTTCTTC
.	TRBJ2-1	many	TRBV5-6	CASSWTFNNEQFF	TGTGCCAGCAGCTGGACTTTTAACAATGAGCAGTTCTTC
.	TRBJ2-3	many	TRBV2	CASSVSGSSTDTQYF	TGTGCCAGCAGTGTTAGCGGTTCTAGCACAGATACGCAGTATTTT
.	TRBJ2-3	many	TRBV20-1	CSATGVNTQYF	TGCAGTGCTACAGGAGTAAATACGCAGTATTTT
TRBD1	TRBJ2-4	many	TRBV9	CASSVAGGHKNIQYF	TGTGCCAGCAGCGTAGCAGGGGGCCATAAGAACATTCAGTACTTC
TRBD2	TRBJ2-7	.	TRBV15	CATSRGRVIGGWEQYF	TGTGCTACCAGCAGAGGGAGGGTCATCGGGGGGTGGGAGCAGTACTTC
TRBD2	TRBJ2-7	many	TRBV7-2	CASSLVIAGGVYEQYF	TGTGCCAGCAGCTTAGTAATAGCGGGGGGGGTTTACGAGCAGTACTTC
TRBD1	TRBJ2-7	many	TRBV5-1	CASTQGDRESYEQYF	TGCGCCAGCACGCAGGGTGACAGGGAATCCTACGAGCAGTACTTC
.	TRBJ2-2	many	TRBV6-5	CASSYSGQLNTGELFF	TGTGCCAGCAGTTACTCGGGGCAGCTGAACACCGGGGAGCTGTTTTTT
.	TRBJ2-7	many	TRBV28	CASLPGTLGHYEQYF	TGTGCCAGCCTGCCCGGGACCTTAGGACACTACGAGCAGTACTTC
.	TRBJ2-3	many	TRBV5-1	CASSLYLGADTQYF	TGCGCCAGCAGCTTGTACCTTGGAGCAGATACGCAGTATTTT
.	TRBJ2-6	many	TRBV5-1	CASSYTGGSGANVLTF	TGCGCCAGCAGCTATACCGGAGGCTCTGGGGCCAACGTCCTGACTTTC
TRBD2	TRBJ2-1	many	TRBV7-2	CASSLAIGTSGYNEQFF	TGTGCCAGCAGCTTAGCCATAGGGACTAGCGGGTACAATGAGCAGTTCTTC
.	TRBJ2-6	many	TRBV20-1	CSARAGGRLGGANVLTF	TGCAGTGCTAGAGCCGGGGGGCGGTTAGGTGGGGCCAACGTCCTGACTTTC
.	TRBJ2-7	.	TRBV20-1	CSARGGGRDEQYF	TGCAGTGCTAGAGGGGGGGGCAGAGACGAGCAGTACTTC
.	TRBJ1-2	few	TRBV7-9	CASSLAPPRGESGYTF	TGTGCCAGCAGCTTAGCGCCCCCCAGGGGAGAATCTGGCTACACCTTC
.	TRBJ2-7	many	TRBV5-6	CASNFRGSYEQYF	TGTGCCAGCAACTTCAGGGGCTCCTACGAGCAGTACTTC
TRBD2	TRBJ2-4	few	TRBV10-2	CASSDTTSGGNIQYF	TGCGCCAGCAGCGATACCACTAGCGGCGGAAACATTCAGTACTTC
TRBD1	TRBJ2-2	many	TRBV28	CASSTGGANTGELFF	TGTGCCAGCAGCACAGGGGGCGCGAACACCGGGGAGCTGTTTTTT
.	TRBJ2-3	.	TRBV29-1	CSVEDLSETDTQYF	TGCAGCGTTGAAGATCTGTCGGAAACAGATACGCAGTATTTT
.	TRBJ2-7	many	TRBV7-9	CASSLVTGIYEQYF	TGTGCCAGCAGCTTAGTAACGGGTATCTACGAGCAGTACTTC
.	TRBJ1-5	many	TRBV20-1	CSAHPSGRFNQPQHF	TGCAGTGCTCACCCATCGGGTCGGTTCAATCAGCCCCAGCATTTT
.	TRBJ2-7	many	TRBV2	CASSETTDLYEQYF	TGTGCCAGCAGTGAAACGACAGATCTCTACGAGCAGTACTTC
.	TRBJ1-1	.	TRBV19	CASSIDLTAAEAFF	TGTGCCAGTAGTATAGATCTGACAGCGGCCGAAGCTTTCTTT
.	TRBJ1-6	many	TRBV21-1	CASSTDLGPLSPLHF	TGTGCCAGCAGCACGGATCTAGGGCCTCTATCACCCCTCCACTTT
TRBD1	TRBJ1-2	many	TRBV12-3/TRBV12-4	CASNRDRPGGISGYTF	TGTGCCAGCAATCGGGACAGACCAGGAGGAATCTCCGGCTACACCTTC
.	TRBJ2-2	many	TRBV24-1	CATSGNVRRRTGELFF	TGTGCCACCAGTGGTAATGTGCGGCGGCGCACCGGGGAGCTGTTTTTT